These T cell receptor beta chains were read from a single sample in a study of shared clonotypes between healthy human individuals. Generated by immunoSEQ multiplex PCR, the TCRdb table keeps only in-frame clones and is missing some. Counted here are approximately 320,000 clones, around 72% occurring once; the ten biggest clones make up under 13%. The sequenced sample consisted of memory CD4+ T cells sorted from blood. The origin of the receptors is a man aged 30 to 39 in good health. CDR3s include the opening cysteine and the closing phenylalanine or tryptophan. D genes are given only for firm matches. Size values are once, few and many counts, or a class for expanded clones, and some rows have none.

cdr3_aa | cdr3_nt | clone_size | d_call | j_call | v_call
CASTGTSGVTGELFF | TGCGCCAGCACCGGGACTAGCGGGGTCACCGGGGAGCTGTTTTTT | NA | TRBD2 | TRBJ2-2 | TRBV5-1
CASSHDGYEQYF | TGTGCCAGCAGCCACGACGGCTACGAGCAGTACTTC | once | NA | TRBJ2-7 | TRBV11-3
CSPGENIQYF | TGCTCCCCGGGGGAAAACATTCAGTACTTC | NA | NA | TRBJ2-4 | TRBV20-1
CATRGELTTYEQYF | TGTGCCACCAGGGGAGAACTTACAACCTACGAGCAGTACTTC | NA | NA | TRBJ2-7 | TRBV15
CASSSRGPDTGELFF | TGCGCCAGCAGCTCCAGGGGGCCGGACACCGGGGAGCTGTTTTTT | NA | TRBD1 | TRBJ2-2 | TRBV5-1
CASSPRQGIDTIYF | TGTGCCAGCTCACCACGCCAGGGTATAGACACCATATATTTT | NA | NA | TRBJ1-3 | TRBV18
CASSSDRQREQYF | TGCGCCAGCAGCTCGGACAGGCAGCGCGAGCAGTACTTC | few | TRBD1 | TRBJ2-7 | TRBV5-1
CASSESSGVNQPQHF | TGTGCCAGCAGTGAATCTTCAGGGGTGAACCAGCCCCAGCATTTT | NA | NA | TRBJ1-5 | TRBV6-1
CASRLGRLNTEAFF | TGTGCCAGTAGACTGGGACGGTTGAACACTGAAGCTTTCTTT | NA | NA | TRBJ1-1 | TRBV19
CASSLTSVGHNEQFF | TGTGCCAGCAGTTTAACCAGCGTTGGCCACAATGAGCAGTTCTTC | NA | NA | TRBJ2-1 | TRBV27
CASSQTRSGPIGDTQYF | TGTGCCAGCAGCCAAACACGTAGCGGACCAATCGGCGATACGCAGTATTTT | NA | NA | TRBJ2-3 | TRBV7-2
CASLGGPSMPNQPQHF | TGTGCCTCGCTGGGGGGGCCCAGTATGCCCAATCAGCCCCAGCATTTT | NA | NA | TRBJ1-5 | TRBV19
CASSIALGETQYF | TGTGCCAGTAGTATAGCCCTCGGAGAGACCCAGTACTTC | NA | NA | TRBJ2-5 | TRBV19
CASSVSINRGPDTQYF | TGCGCCAGCAGTGTCAGTATCAACAGGGGTCCAGATACGCAGTATTTT | NA | TRBD1 | TRBJ2-3 | TRBV10-1
CASSRRGVSKAVF | TGTGCCAGCAGCCGTCGGGGGGTTAGCAAGGCCGTCTTT | NA | TRBD2 | TRBJ2-3 | TRBV27
CASSPLQGSGETQYF | TGTGCCAGCAGCCCCCTCCAGGGGTCGGGAGAGACCCAGTACTTC | NA | NA | TRBJ2-5 | TRBV7-8
CASTGGKRGEQYF | TGTGCCAGTACGGGAGGAAAGCGGGGCGAGCAGTACTTC | NA | TRBD2 | TRBJ2-7 | TRBV19
CASRLESDEQFF | TGTGCCAGCAGACTGGAGTCGGATGAGCAGTTCTTC | NA | NA | TRBJ2-1 | TRBV2
CASSQVGAGETQYF | TGTGCTAGCAGCCAGGTGGGGGCCGGGGAGACCCAGTACTTC | once | NA | TRBJ2-5 | TRBV7-7
CASSSHTGGEQYF | TGTGCCAGCAGCTCCCACACAGGCGGGGAGCAGTACTTC | NA | NA | TRBJ2-7 | TRBV7-8
CATSRETSALPYEQYF | TGTGCCACCAGCAGAGAAACTAGCGCATTGCCTTACGAGCAGTACTTC | NA | TRBD2 | TRBJ2-7 | TRBV15
CASSYGASGSETQYF | TGTGCCAGCAGCTACGGAGCAAGCGGGAGTGAGACCCAGTACTTC | NA | TRBD2 | TRBJ2-5 | TRBV7-2
CASSYTSGIETQYF | TGTGCCAGCAGTTACACTAGCGGGATAGAGACCCAGTACTTC | NA | TRBD2 | TRBJ2-5 | TRBV11-2
CASSPGQGSYEQYF | TGTGCCAGCTCACCGGGACAGGGTTCCTACGAGCAGTACTTC | NA | TRBD1 | TRBJ2-7 | TRBV18
CASSAEFKGCRANVLTF | TGTGCCAGCAGCGCGGAGTTCAAAGGTTGTCGGGCCAACGTCCTGACTTTC | NA | NA | TRBJ2-6 | TRBV4-2
CASSSPGGLKPQHF | TGTGCCAGCAGCAGCCCTGGGGGGCTGAAGCCCCAGCATTTT | NA | NA | TRBJ1-5 | TRBV5-8
CASRRDGLGTDTQYF | TGCGCCAGCAGGAGGGACGGTCTCGGAACAGATACGCAGTATTTT | NA | NA | TRBJ2-3 | TRBV5-1
CAGGYEQYF | TGTGCCGGGGGTTACGAGCAGTACTTC | NA | NA | TRBJ2-7 | TRBV7-6
CASSFNTDTQYF | TGTGCCAGCAGCTTTAACACAGATACGCAGTATTTT | few | NA | TRBJ2-3 | TRBV11-3
CAISDSGNSGNTIYF | TGTGCCATCAGTGACTCGGGGAACTCTGGAAACACCATATATTTT | NA | NA | TRBJ1-3 | TRBV10-3
CASRSPSTTGELFF | TGTGCCAGCCGGAGTCCTAGCACCACCGGGGAGCTGTTTTTT | few | NA | TRBJ2-2 | TRBV18
CASSSSVNPTYNEQFF | TGTGCCAGCAGCTCCTCAGTTAACCCGACTTACAATGAGCAGTTCTTC | NA | NA | TRBJ2-1 | TRBV7-2
CASSVVDGAVYEQYF | TGTGCCAGCAGCGTAGTGGACGGGGCAGTCTACGAGCAGTACTTC | NA | NA | TRBJ2-7 | TRBV9
CASSLDPGGRGTGELFF | TGTGCCAGCAGCTTAGATCCAGGGGGTAGAGGTACCGGGGAGCTGTTTTTT | NA | TRBD1 | TRBJ2-2 | TRBV7-3
CASSDATSGSRGSQYF | TGTGCCAGCAGTGATGCCACTAGCGGCTCAAGAGGGAGCCAGTACTTC | NA | TRBD2 | TRBJ2-5 | TRBV25-1
CASSLAFMHEQFF | TGTGCCAGCAGCTTAGCGTTTATGCATGAGCAGTTCTTC | NA | NA | TRBJ2-1 | TRBV7-8
CASSSNRGYQETQYF | TGTGCCAGCAGCTCGAACAGGGGGTACCAAGAGACCCAGTACTTC | NA | TRBD1 | TRBJ2-5 | TRBV11-2